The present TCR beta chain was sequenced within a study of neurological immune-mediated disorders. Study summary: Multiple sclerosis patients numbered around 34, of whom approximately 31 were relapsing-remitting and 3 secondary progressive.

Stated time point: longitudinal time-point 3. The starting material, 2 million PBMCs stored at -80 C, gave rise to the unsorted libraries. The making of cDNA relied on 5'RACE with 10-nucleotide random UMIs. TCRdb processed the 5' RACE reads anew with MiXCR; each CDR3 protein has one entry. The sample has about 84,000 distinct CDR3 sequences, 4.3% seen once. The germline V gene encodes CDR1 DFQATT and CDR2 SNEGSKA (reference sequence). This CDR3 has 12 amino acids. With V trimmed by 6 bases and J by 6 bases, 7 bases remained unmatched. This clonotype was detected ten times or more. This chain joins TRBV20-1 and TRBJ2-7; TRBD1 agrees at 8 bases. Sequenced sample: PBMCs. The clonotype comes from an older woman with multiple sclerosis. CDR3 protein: CSARGRSSEQYF. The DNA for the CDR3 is TGCAGTGCCAGGGGGCGTTCCAGCGAGCAGTACTTC.